These 2 T cell receptor beta chains were sequenced from one sample in a study of STAT5B mutations in CD4+ large granular lymphocyte leukemia. This table comes from immunoSEQ multiplex PCR, and its TCRdb copy is limited to in-frame clones, with some not included. The table lists 3,000 to 4,500 clones, about 85% of them singletons, with around 2% in the top ten. Sequencing was carried out using CD4+ T cells from blood buffy coats. The source is a human donor in good health.

The CDR3 nucleotides read TGTGCCAGCAGTGAATTCCTCTTAGCGGGAGGGCCAGATACGCAGTATTTT. It translates to CASSEFLLAGGPDTQYF. The rearrangement links TRBV25-1 to TRBJ2-3; 11 bases are a match to TRBD2. This CDR3 has 17 amino acids. J gave up 4 bases and V 1 base, and 7 bases lay outside the gene matches. Germline CDR1 and CDR2: MGHDK and SYGVNS. Supplemented by reference TRBV25-1 and TRBJ2-3, the full variable domain reads EADIYQTPRYLVIGTGKKITLECSQTMGHDKMYWYQQDPGMELHLIHYSYGVNSTEKGDLSSESTVSRIRTEHFPLTLESARPSHTSQYLCASSEFLLAGGPDTQYFGPGTRLTVL.

This sequence joins TRBV11-2 and TRBJ2-3; D unresolved. V was trimmed by 1 base and J by 0 bases, leaving 11 bases between them. This CDR3 has 16 amino acids. In germline, CDR1 is SGHAT, CDR2 FQNNGV. The CDR3 reads CASSLGGRASTDTQYF. CDR3 sequence (DNA): TGTGCCAGCAGCTTAGGAGGACGAGCTAGCACAGATACGCAGTATTTT.